This TCR beta chain was identified in a study of T cell repertoires in cytomegalovirus infection. Study overall: CMV infection plus the matching HLA type was flagged by public TCR beta signatures. Study-level findings and limits: Individuals carrying CMV plus the relevant HLA were identified by cumulative frequency of public TCR beta families. Ex vivo responses were dominated by HLA-C-restricted CMV-specific TCR beta clonotypes.

TCRdb re-called the reads through MiXCR, storing one row per CDR3 protein. The sample lists around 740,000 distinct CDR3 sequences, less than 40% seen once, with around 2.8% in the top ten. This clonotype was detected ten times or more. Its antigen is not identified. The TCR comes from a human donor in good health (CMV status not recorded). Some clones in this sample may be carry-over from other donors' samples. The sequencing input was PBMCs.

The CDR3 loop reads CASSLAGQGSHEQYF. The CDR3 coding sequence is TGTGCCAGCAGCTTAGCCGGACAGGGATCCCACGAGCAGTACTTC. V usage is TRBV7-2 and J usage is TRBJ2-7; TRBD1 agrees at 8 bases. The CDR3 totals 15 residues. Germline assignment: CDR1 SGHTA and CDR2 FQGNSA. V dropped 0 bases and J dropped 5; count of bases not matched to a gene: 6.